One sample yielded the 19 T cell receptor beta chains listed below, sequenced in a study of T cells in pancreatic ductal adenocarcinoma. Surgery without prior neoadjuvant therapy was the treatment of the selected pancreatic ductal adenocarcinoma patients. Sequenced by immunoSEQ multiplex PCR; TCRdb stores in-frame clones only, minus some. The table lists roughly 17,000 clones, more than 75% of them singletons. The material sequenced was PBMCs. These receptors all come from a human donor with pancreatic ductal adenocarcinoma.

The chain couples TRBV7-2 to TRBJ1-2; D is unresolved. The V gene's germline CDR1 is SGHTA and CDR2 FQGNSA. The V gene lost 2 bases and the J gene lost 5 bases, with 18 bases spanning the gap. The CDR3 extends over 16 amino acids. The chain's CDR3 is CASSLTRSGVGYGYTF. The CDR3 coding sequence is TGTGCCAGCAGCTTAACGAGGAGCGGGGTTGGGTATGGCTACACCTTC.

The rearrangement links TRBV19 to TRBJ2-7; D remains unclear. The germline V gene encodes CDR1 LNHDA and CDR2 SQIVND (reference sequence). This CDR3 has 14 residues. The V end lost 2 bases, the J end lost 2 bases, and 10 bases lay between the germline ends. The CDR3 protein is CASSIKNPPYEQYF. DNA of the CDR3: TGTGCCAGTAGTATAAAGAACCCCCCCTACGAGCAGTACTTC.

The chain employs TRBV5-4 and TRBJ2-7; D gene uncertain. In germline, CDR1 is SGHNT, CDR2 YYREEE (reference sequence). The CDR3 covers 16 residues. The germline V and J ends were trimmed by 0 bases and 0 bases, with 13 bases remaining between them. The CDR3 region has the DNA TGTGCCAGCAGCTTGGCCCCCACAGCCAGCTCCTACGAGCAGTACTTC. Its translation is CASSLAPTASSYEQYF. Complete variable domain (other parts from reference TRBV5-4 and TRBJ2-7): ETGVTQSPTHLIKTRGQQVTLRCSSQSGHNTVSWYQQALGQGPQFIFQYYREEENGRGNFPPRFSGLQFPNYSSELNVNALELDDSALYLCASSLAPTASSYEQYFGPGTRLTVT.

The chain combines TRBV7-6 with TRBJ2-4; TRBD2 agrees at 9 bases. CDR1 and CDR2 from the germline V gene are SGHVS and FNYEAQ. Trimming removed 0 bases from V and 1 base from J; junction bases left unmatched: 7. There are 18 residues in the CDR3. The CDR3 spells CASSLAPRGGSAKNIQYF. The CDR3 coding sequence is TGTGCCAGCAGCTTAGCGCCGCGGGGGGGCTCGGCCAAAAACATTCAGTACTTC.

With regard to this clone: The sample carries other DNA sequences with the same CDR3. The rearrangement joins TRBV7-9 to TRBJ2-7; the match to TRBD2 covers 14 bases. This CDR3 spans 15 amino acids. After removal of 5 bases from V and 6 bases from J, the junction contained 6 bases not matched to a gene. The V gene's germline CDR1 is SEHNR and CDR2 FQNEAQ (reference sequence). In DNA, the CDR3 is TGTGCCAGCAGCGTCTCGGGACTAGCGGGAGTCGAGCAGTACTTC. Amino acid sequence: CASSVSGLAGVEQYF. Variable domain in full (rest from reference TRBV7-9 and TRBJ2-7): DTGVSQNPRHKITKRGQNVTFRCDPISEHNRLYWYRQTLGQGPEFLTYFQNEAQLEKSRLLSDRFSAERPKGSFSTLEIQRTEQGDSAMYLCASSVSGLAGVEQYFGPGTRLTVT.

The chain couples TRBV10-3 to TRBJ1-2, with TRBD1 matching over 9 bases. This CDR3 region has 13 residues. V was clipped by 7 bases and J by 8 bases; unmatched bases: 8. Germline loops: CDR1 ENHRY, CDR2 SYGVKD. The CDR3 spells CAIMNRGRGGYTF. The CDR3 region has the DNA TGTGCCATCATGAACAGGGGGCGCGGAGGCTACACCTTC.

The chain has TRBV9 and TRBJ2-7; 8 bases line up with TRBD2. Per germline, CDR1 SGDLS and CDR2 YYNGEE. Trimming at V came to 0 bases and at J to 2 bases, leaving 7 bases not matched to a gene. CDR3 length: 16 residues. This CDR3 reads CASSVEGTRSPYEQYF. The CDR3 bases are TGTGCCAGCAGCGTAGAGGGGACTAGAAGCCCCTACGAGCAGTACTTC.

This clone appeared a single time. The chain carries TRBV5-1 and TRBJ2-3, with no clear D. The CDR3 consists of 16 residues. Germline V CDR1 and CDR2: SGHRS, YFSETQ. V was cut by 0 bases and J by 3 bases, with 14 bases left in between. In nucleotides, the CDR3 is TGCGCCAGCAGCTTGGATCTCGGCAGTCAGACAGATACGCAGTATTTT. It translates to CASSLDLGSQTDTQYF.

The chain uses TRBV13 and TRBJ2-1; TRBD2 matches 10 bases. Trimming removed 1 base from V and 1 base from J; junction bases left unmatched: 4. Germline V lookup: CDR1 PRHDT, CDR2 FYEKMQ (reference sequence). CDR3 length: 17 residues. The CDR3 loop is CASSLARTSGSYNEQFF. CDR3 nucleotide sequence: TGTGCCAGCAGCTTAGCTAGGACTAGCGGATCCTACAATGAGCAGTTCTTC.

CDR3 sequence reads: CASSDPRGEVGGAYNEQFF. CDR3 DNA: TGTGCCAGCAGTGACCCCCGCGGGGAAGTCGGGGGAGCCTACAATGAGCAGTTCTTC. The V and J genes are TRBV2 and TRBJ2-1; perhaps TRBD2 as D (6 bases). The CDR3 runs to 19 residues. V lost 3 bases and J lost 2, with 23 bases in between. Germline V gene sequence: CDR1 SNHLY, CDR2 FYNNEI. Together with reference TRBV2 and TRBJ2-1, the CDR3 gives the full variable domain: EPEVTQTPSHQVTQMGQEVILRCVPISNHLYFYWYRQILGQKVEFLVSFYNNEISEKSEIFDDQFSVERPDGSNFTLKIRSTKLEDSAMYFCASSDPRGEVGGAYNEQFFGPGTRLTVL.

In its sample, this clone is large. The chain couples TRBV4-3 to TRBJ2-7, with TRBD1 matching 9 bases. Germline V CDR1 and CDR2: LGHNA, YSLEER. With 0 bases clipped from V and 1 base from J, the junction kept 4 bases outside the gene matches. This CDR3 comprises 16 residues. In nucleotides, the CDR3 is TGCGCCAGCAGCCAAGAGGGACAGGGATTATCCTACGAGCAGTACTTC. It is translated as CASSQEGQGLSYEQYF.

The chain links TRBV19 to TRBJ1-5, with 10 bases fitting TRBD1. In germline, CDR1 is LNHDA, CDR2 SQIVND (reference sequence). CDR3 length equals 17 residues. The V segment lost 6 bases and the J segment 0 bases; nucleotides outside the gene matches: 8. The CDR3 DNA follows: TGTGCCAGTAGGGAGGACAGGGGGGGTAATAGCAATCAGCCCCAGCATTTT. Its protein is CASREDRGGNSNQPQHF. The full variable domain, with the rest looked up from reference TRBV19 and TRBJ1-5, is DGGITQSPKYLFRKEGQNVTLSCEQNLNHDAMYWYRQDPGQGLRLIYYSQIVNDFQKGDIAEGYSVSREKKESFPLTVTSAQKNPTAFYLCASREDRGGNSNQPQHFGDGTRLSIL.

This clone came up once. The chain is built from TRBV7-2 and TRBJ2-7; D ambiguous. This CDR3 contains 14 residues. CDR1 SGHTA and CDR2 FQGNSA come from the germline V gene. The germline V and J ends were trimmed by 0 bases and 0 bases, with 6 bases remaining between them. CDR3 nucleotide sequence: TGTGCCAGCAGCTTAGCGGCAGGCTCCTACGAGCAGTACTTC. Translating gives CASSLAAGSYEQYF.

This chain connects TRBV19 to TRBJ1-2; 10 bases are a match to TRBD1. CDR1 and CDR2 (germline): LNHDA, SQIVND (reference sequence). The ends lost 5 bases at V and 0 bases at J; junction bases unmatched: 6. The CDR3 runs to 16 residues. The CDR3 DNA reads as TGTGCCAGTAGTTTACGACAGGGGGCCACTAACTATGGCTACACCTTC. As protein: CASSLRQGATNYGYTF.

The chain has TRBV28 and TRBJ2-7; TRBD1 aligns across 9 bases. Germline CDR1 and CDR2: MDHEN and SYDVKM. V dropped 3 bases and J dropped 6; count of bases not matched to a gene: 9. The CDR3 is made up of 15 amino acids. The CDR3 bases are TGTGCCAGCAGTTTCCGGGACAGGGTACGAGGCGAGCAGTACTTC. Its translation: CASSFRDRVRGEQYF.

Of note for this clone: The junction and the germline gene differ at one end; a read error may be behind it. The chain carries TRBV10-2 and TRBJ2-3; 7 nucleotides align to TRBD2. This CDR3 comprises 13 residues. Germline CDR1 WSHSY, CDR2 SAAADI. CDR3 amino acids: CASSEVTGTTSHF. The CDR3 nucleotides are TGCGCCAGCAGTGAGGTAACCGGGACTACTTCTCATTTT.

This clone was detected only once. In DNA form, the CDR3 reads TGCGCCAGCAGCCAAGAAGTAGGGGGCGCCAACTATGGCTACACCTTC. Translation: CASSQEVGGANYGYTF. The chain recombines TRBV4-3 with TRBJ1-2, with 7 bases matching TRBD1. Germline trimming cut 0 bases from V and 2 bases from J; bases unmatched to any gene: 6. The CDR3 is 16 residues long. Germline loops: CDR1 LGHNA, CDR2 YSLEER.

V gene TRBV10-3 combines with J gene TRBJ2-7; no clear D gene. Germline CDR1 and CDR2: ENHRY and SYGVKD. V was pared by 0 bases and J by 5 bases, with 8 bases between. This CDR3 region has 13 residues. CDR3 sequence reads: CAISESQLDEQYF. The DNA of the CDR3 is TGTGCCATCAGTGAGTCGCAGCTCGACGAGCAGTACTTC.

This chain connects TRBV5-6 to TRBJ1-3; D not resolved. V shed 0 bases and J shed 4 bases, with 11 bases lying between them. The CDR3 has 15 residues. From germline, CDR1 is SGHDT and CDR2 YYEEEE. The CDR3 DNA follows: TGTGCCAGCAGCTTGGCGGGAATTGACGGAAACACCATATATTTT. This codes for CASSLAGIDGNTIYF.